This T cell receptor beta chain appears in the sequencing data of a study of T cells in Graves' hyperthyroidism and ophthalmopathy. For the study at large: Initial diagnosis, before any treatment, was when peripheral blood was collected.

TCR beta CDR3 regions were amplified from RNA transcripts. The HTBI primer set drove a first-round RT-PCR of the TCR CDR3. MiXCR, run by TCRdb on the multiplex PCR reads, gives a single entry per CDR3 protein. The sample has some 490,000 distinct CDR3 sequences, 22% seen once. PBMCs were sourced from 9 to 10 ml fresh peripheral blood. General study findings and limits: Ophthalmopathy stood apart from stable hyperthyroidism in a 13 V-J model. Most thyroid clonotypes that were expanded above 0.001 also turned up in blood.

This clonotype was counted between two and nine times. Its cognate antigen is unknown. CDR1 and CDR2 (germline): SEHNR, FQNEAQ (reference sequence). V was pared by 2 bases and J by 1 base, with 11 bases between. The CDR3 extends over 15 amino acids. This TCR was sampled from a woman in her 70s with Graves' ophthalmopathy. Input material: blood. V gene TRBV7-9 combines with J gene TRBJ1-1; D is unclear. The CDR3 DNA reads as TGTGCCAGCAGCTTATTGGGTAGGGAGAACACTGAAGCTTTCTTT. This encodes CASSLLGRENTEAFF.